This T cell receptor beta chain was recovered during a study of identical twins. Study results and caveats: Out-of-frame beta chain sequences displayed weaker excess sharing between twins.

Unique molecular identifiers were present on the cDNA, and a universal primer site came from template switching. One entry per CDR3 protein results from TCRdb running MiXCR on the 5' RACE reads. The top ten hold approximately 3.7% of the sample, which has roughly 240,000 distinct CDR3 sequences, roughly 7% seen once. The germline V and J ends were trimmed by 7 bases and 6 bases, with 18 bases remaining between them. CDR1 is MNHNS, CDR2 SASEGT, per germline. CDR3 length: 14 amino acids. Concerning this clonotype itself: Its antigen is unidentified.

In addition, the sample was reused for a study of yellow fever vaccine responses in identical twins.

Sample: memory (CD45RO+) T cells sorted from blood. This receptor was taken from a woman younger than 35 in good health. This chain uses TRBV6-1 with TRBJ1-1; possibly TRBD1 for D (5 bases). Written as DNA, the CDR3 is TGTGCCAGCACCCCGGGGGTGATCGGCTCTGAAGCTTTCTTT. It is translated as CASTPGVIGSEAFF.